One sample yielded the 20 T cell receptor beta chains listed below, sequenced in a study of blood T cell repertoires in COVID-19 (TCRdb year 2020). The library was made by the immunoSEQ multiplex PCR assay. TCRdb mirrors the immuneACCESS table, restricted to in-frame sequences. Some clones are absent from its copies; in checked studies, under half trace to an unresolved V gene, and the reason for the others is unknown. This sample comprises roughly 260,000 clones, about nine tenths of them detected only once. Of the sample, about 2.2% is held by the ten largest clones. Sequencing was done on a sample of peripheral blood. The receptors originated from a woman between 45 and 60 years old who had recovered from COVID-19.

The chain couples TRBV19 to TRBJ2-3; D is unresolved. Germline CDR1 is LNHDA and CDR2 is SQIVND (reference sequence). The CDR3 is 10 amino acids. Trimming left V 10 bases short and J 4 bases short, with 6 bases between. CDR3 in amino acids: CATLADTQYF. In DNA form, the CDR3 reads TGTGCCACCTTAGCAGATACGCAGTATTTT.

This chain links TRBV9 with TRBJ2-7; 12 bases are shared with TRBD1. This CDR3 is 16 amino acids long. V lost 4 bases to trimming and J lost 8 bases; unmatched junction nucleotides: 13. Germline loops: CDR1 SGDLS, CDR2 YYNGEE. CDR3 protein: CASSSFSGQGASKQYF. The DNA of the CDR3 is TGTGCCAGCAGCTCATTTTCGGGACAGGGGGCGAGTAAGCAGTACTTC.

The rearrangement joins TRBV18 to TRBJ2-1; tentative D call: TRBD2 (6 bases). Trimming stripped 6 bases from V and 1 base from J, with 16 bases between. The CDR3 extends over 16 amino acids. Germline values: CDR1 KGHSH, CDR2 LQKENI. The DNA for the CDR3 is TGTGCCAGCTCCGAGGGACTGACAGCTTCCTACAATGAGCAGTTCTTC. It is translated as CASSEGLTASYNEQFF. Full variable domain (outside the CDR3, taken from reference TRBV18 and TRBJ2-1): NAGVMQNPRHLVRRRGQEARLRCSPMKGHSHVYWYRQLPEEGLKFMVYLQKENIIDESGMPKERFSAEFPKEGPSILRIQQVVRGDSAAYFCASSEGLTASYNEQFFGPGTRLTVL.

This rearrangement joins TRBV5-1 to TRBJ2-5; 10 bases match TRBD1. Germline V gives CDR1 SGHRS, CDR2 YFSETQ. V trimming: 2 bases; J trimming: 4 bases; junction bases outside the gene matches: 5. The CDR3 length is 15 residues. The CDR3 region is CASSFIGQGGETQYF. The CDR3 DNA is TGCGCCAGCAGCTTTATCGGACAGGGGGGAGAGACCCAGTACTTC.

The rearrangement links TRBV9 to TRBJ1-3; no firm D call. CDR3 length: 13 amino acids. The V end was cut by 6 bases, the J end by 3 bases, with 10 bases between. Germline CDR1 is SGDLS and CDR2 is YYNGEE. CDR3 in DNA: TGTGCCAGCACCTCGTTATATGGAAACACCATATATTTT. Protein sequence: CASTSLYGNTIYF.

The chain uses TRBV5-6 and TRBJ2-7, with 8 positions matching TRBD1. The CDR3 is 14 amino acids. Germline V gene sequence: CDR1 SGHDT, CDR2 YYEEEE. V lost 3 bases, J lost 3 bases, and 5 bases stayed unmatched. The CDR3 region is CASSSPGTGYEQYF. The CDR3 nucleotides are TGTGCCAGCAGCTCGCCCGGGACAGGCTACGAGCAGTACTTC.

The chain recombines TRBV28 with TRBJ1-1; TRBD1 matches 7 bases. V lost 5 bases to trimming and J lost 4 bases; unmatched junction nucleotides: 10. CDR3 length equals 15 residues. Germline lookup yields CDR1 MDHEN and CDR2 SYDVKM. This CDR3 is CASSPPTGIGTEAFF. The CDR3 nucleotides are TGTGCCAGCAGTCCGCCGACAGGGATTGGCACTGAAGCTTTCTTT.

This clone was seen only once. The gene calls are TRBV9 and TRBJ1-4, with D possibly being TRBD1 (6 bases). Deletions cut 4 bases from V and 0 bases from J, with 16 bases between. CDR3 length equals 17 residues. Germline loops: CDR1 SGDLS, CDR2 YYNGEE. CDR3 residues: CASSRGQGFATNEKLFF. In nucleotides, the CDR3 is TGTGCCAGCAGCCGAGGGCAGGGGTTCGCAACTAATGAAAAACTGTTTTTT.

The chain employs TRBV7-3 and TRBJ1-2, with D unresolved. V was cut by 1 base and J by 7 bases, with 10 bases left in between. The CDR3 contains 13 residues. CDR1 is SGHTA and CDR2 is FQGTGA in the germline V gene. CDR3 sequence: CASSLNEGGGYTF. The CDR3, as DNA: TGTGCCAGCAGCTTAAACGAAGGAGGTGGCTACACCTTC.

V is TRBV28 and J is TRBJ1-2, with D unclear. The CDR3 runs to 13 residues. Trimming shortened V by 6 bases and J by 1 base, and 9 bases separated the two germline ends. Germline V gene data show CDR1 as MDHEN and CDR2 as SYDVKM. The CDR3 here is CASRATVNYGYTF. The CDR3 nucleotides read TGTGCCAGCAGAGCCACAGTTAACTATGGCTACACCTTC.

This chain connects TRBV5-4 to TRBJ2-7, with TRBD1 matching over 7 bases. Germline V gives CDR1 SGHNT, CDR2 YYREEE (reference sequence). The CDR3 is 14 amino acids. The V gene end was trimmed by 3 bases and the J gene end by 0 bases; junction bases not matched to a gene: 3. The CDR3: CASSWDSSSYEQYF. CDR3 coding DNA: TGTGCCAGCAGCTGGGACAGTAGCTCCTACGAGCAGTACTTC.

The chain uses TRBV7-2 and TRBJ2-1; 10 bases fit TRBD1. Germline CDR1 reads SGHTA; CDR2 reads FQGNSA. The CDR3 runs 15 residues. With V trimmed by 5 bases and J by 13 bases, 14 bases remained unmatched. The CDR3 DNA sequence: TGTGCCAGCAGCCCCCGGGACAGGGGCCGTTTAGGACAGTTCTTC. This gives the protein CASSPRDRGRLGQFF.

The chain employs TRBV4-1 and TRBJ1-1; D not resolved. Trimming shortened V by 0 bases and J by 1 base, and 15 bases separated the two germline ends. The CDR3 sequence is 17 residues long. Germline-derived CDR1 and CDR2 are MGHRA and YSYEKL. The CDR3 nucleotides read TGCGCCAGCAGCCAAGATGAATCAGGCAGCAGGAACACTGAAGCTTTCTTT. Protein sequence: CASSQDESGSRNTEAFF.

This chain links TRBV6-4 with TRBJ2-1; 8 bases match TRBD2. The CDR3 runs 16 residues. V dropped 5 bases and J dropped 8; count of bases not matched to a gene: 14. CDR1 is MRHNA and CDR2 is SNTAGT in the germline V gene. CDR3 sequence: CASSQPGLALADEQFF. DNA of the CDR3: TGTGCCAGCAGTCAACCTGGACTAGCACTAGCGGATGAGCAGTTCTTC.

V is TRBV2 and J is TRBJ2-2; D is uncertain. The V gene lost 4 bases and the J gene lost 1 base, with 7 bases spanning the gap. CDR3 size: 14 residues. The germline V gene encodes CDR1 SNHLY and CDR2 FYNNEI. The CDR3 protein is CASSGRMNTGELFF. The CDR3 region has the DNA TGTGCCAGCAGTGGCAGAATGAACACCGGGGAGCTGTTTTTT.

The J gene is TRBJ1-4, the V gene TRBV13; tentative D call: TRBD1 (5 bases). Germline lookup yields CDR1 PRHDT and CDR2 FYEKMQ (reference sequence). CDR3 size: 14 residues. Trimming removed 2 bases from V and 3 bases from J, with 7 bases in between. This chain's CDR3 is CASSLRQSNEKLFF. In nucleotides, the CDR3 is TGTGCCAGCAGCTTACGACAGTCTAATGAAAAACTGTTTTTT.

A few counts support this clone. The CDR3 region is CASRERQAIETQYF. The CDR3, as DNA: TGCGCCAGCAGGGAGCGGCAGGCGATAGAGACCCAGTACTTC. This sequence joins TRBV5-1 and TRBJ2-5; D possibly corresponds to TRBD2 (5 bases). The CDR3 is 14 amino acids. The V gene lost 5 bases and the J gene lost 4 bases, with 15 bases spanning the gap. CDR1 SGHRS and CDR2 YFSETQ come from the germline V gene.

The V call is TRBV19, the J call TRBJ1-4; no firm D call. CDR1 LNHDA and CDR2 SQIVND come from the germline V gene (reference sequence). Trimming took off 3 bases at V and 8 bases at J, with 4 bases between the two ends. The CDR3 is made up of 11 amino acids. The CDR3 nucleotides are TGTGCCAGTAGTATCCTGGAAAAACTGTTTTTT. This gives the protein CASSILEKLFF. Drawing the rest from reference TRBV19 and TRBJ1-4, the complete variable domain is DGGITQSPKYLFRKEGQNVTLSCEQNLNHDAMYWYRQDPGQGLRLIYYSQIVNDFQKGDIAEGYSVSREKKESFPLTVTSAQKNPTAFYLCASSILEKLFFGSGTQLSVL.

V gene TRBV19 combines with J gene TRBJ1-2; D may be TRBD1 (5 bases). This CDR3 is 14 amino acids long. The V end lost 3 bases, the J end lost 6 bases, and 14 bases lay between the germline ends. Germline CDR1 is LNHDA and CDR2 is SQIVND (reference sequence). Here the CDR3 reads CASSIDAGGNGYTF. DNA for the CDR3: TGTGCCAGTAGTATCGACGCGGGGGGGAATGGCTACACCTTC.

This sequence joins TRBV4-3 and TRBJ1-4, with a possible D match to TRBD1 (5 bases). V was trimmed by 5 bases and J by 5 bases, leaving 18 bases between them. Germline loops: CDR1 LGHNA, CDR2 YSLEER. CDR3 length equals 16 residues. The CDR3 reads CASSSEGTVFNEKLFF. CDR3 nucleotide sequence: TGCGCCAGCAGCTCGGAGGGGACTGTCTTCAATGAAAAACTGTTTTTT.